A selection of T cell receptor beta chains follows, all from one sample in a study of siplizumab effects on memory and regulatory T cells. Repertoires were generated with immunoSEQ multiplex PCR, while TCRdb's copy carries only in-frame clones and drops some. Of some 96,000 clones listed, approximately 92% were seen once; the top ten hold 0.14% to 0.15%. The specimen sequenced was CD4+ T cells sorted from blood. Receptors were obtained from a human donor in good health. The CDR3 runs from the conserved cysteine through the conserved F or W. Fields, in order: J gene, CDR3 length, V gene, clone size, D gene, CDR3 DNA, CDR3 protein. D genes are given only for firm matches. Clone size, where shown, is once, few, many, or a class for clones that have expanded.

TRBJ2-7 12 TRBV6-1 - - TGTGCCAGCACAAGATCGGTCAACGAGCAGTACTTC CASTRSVNEQYF
TRBJ2-7 15 TRBV27 - - TGTGCCAGCAGTCCCGGGACTCTGGACTCCTACGAGCAGTACTTC CASSPGTLDSYEQYF
TRBJ1-1 14 TRBV5-5 - TRBD1 TGTGCCAGCAGCTGGGGGACAGAAAACACTGAAGCTTTCTTT CASSWGTENTEAFF
TRBJ2-1 14 TRBV27 - - TGTGCCAGCAGTGGGCGGCGTTTTCACAATGAGCAGTTCTTC CASSGRRFHNEQFF
TRBJ2-5 12 TRBV7-3 - - TGTGCCAGCAGCTTAGAAGGGGGGACCCAGTACTTC CASSLEGGTQYF
TRBJ1-2 13 TRBV11-2 - - TGTGCCAGCAGCTTAGGGGGGAACTATGGCTACACCTTC CASSLGGNYGYTF
TRBJ1-2 16 TRBV2 - TRBD1 TGTGCCAGCGTTGGGACAGCCCTTCCTGGGCTTAATGGCTACACCTTC CASVGTALPGLNGYTF
TRBJ1-3 17 TRBV19 - - TGTGCCAGTAGTATTAGCCCCAAATCCGGGCCCGGAAACACCATATATTTT CASSISPKSGPGNTIYF
TRBJ2-5 13 TRBV7-6 - - TGTGCCAGCAGCTTCTCCGGACAAGAGACCCAGTACTTC CASSFSGQETQYF
TRBJ2-5 14 TRBV9 - TRBD1 TGTGCCAGCAGCCCCCGGACAGGGGAGGAGACCCAGTACTTC CASSPRTGEETQYF
TRBJ1-1 11 TRBV5-6 - - TGTGCCAGCAGCTGGGGCGGTGAAGCTTTCTTT CASSWGGEAFF
TRBJ1-3 16 TRBV28 - TRBD1 TGTGCCAGCAGTTGGGCAGGGGGATGGTCTGGAAACACCATATATTTT CASSWAGGWSGNTIYF
TRBJ1-1 13 TRBV9 - - TGTGCCAGCGGGCCCGCGGGGGGGACTGAAGCTTTCTTT CASGPAGGTEAFF
TRBJ1-1 14 TRBV7-9 - - TGTGCCAGCAGCTTCCAGGGCCCGAACACTGAAGCTTTCTTT CASSFQGPNTEAFF
TRBJ1-2 15 TRBV5-1 - - TGCGCCAGCAGCTTGACGGGACAATTATCGTGGGGCTACACCTTC CASSLTGQLSWGYTF
TRBJ2-1 12 TRBV5-1 few - TGCGCCAGCAGCTTGACCACCAATGAGCAGTTCTTC CASSLTTNEQFF
TRBJ2-2 17 TRBV9 - TRBD1 TGTGCCAGCAGCACCCGACAGGGGGCAAGGGGCACCGGGGAGCTGTTTTTT CASSTRQGARGTGELFF
TRBJ1-2 12 TRBV6-1 - - TGTGCCAGCAGTTCTTTAGGTGGGGGCTACACCTTC CASSSLGGGYTF
TRBJ2-1 14 TRBV18 - TRBD2 TGTGCCAGCTCACCGGGACTAGCGGGGGGTGAGCAGTTCTTC CASSPGLAGGEQFF
TRBJ2-7 13 TRBV5-1 - TRBD1 TGCGCCAGCAGTTCCGGACAGGGCTACGAGCAGTACTTC CASSSGQGYEQYF
TRBJ2-6 15 TRBV7-9 - - TGTGCCAGCAGCTACCAGAGCTCTGGGGCCAACGTCCTGACTTTC CASSYQSSGANVLTF
TRBJ1-2 14 TRBV6-6 - - TGTGCCAGCAGTTACAATGGGGTAGGGGGTGGCTACACCTTC CASSYNGVGGGYTF
TRBJ1-2 13 TRBV9 - - TGTGCCAGCAGCGCAACAGACGCCTATGGCTACACCTTC CASSATDAYGYTF
TRBJ1-1 13 TRBV2 - - TGTGCCAGCAGTCAGGACCTGAACACTGAAGCTTTCTTT CASSQDLNTEAFF
TRBJ1-2 13 TRBV7-2 once - TGTGCCAGCAGCACCTCGGACGGCTATGGCTACACCTTC CASSTSDGYGYTF
TRBJ2-7 14 TRBV21-1 few - TGTGCCAGCAGCAGAAGACAGGCCCACTACGAGCAGTACTTC CASSRRQAHYEQYF
TRBJ2-3 14 TRBV19 - - TGTGCCAGTAGTATAGGGGGGAGCACAGATACGCAGTATTTT CASSIGGSTDTQYF
TRBJ2-3 13 TRBV11-3 - - TGTGCCAGTCAGATTTTGGTTCCAGATACGCAGTATTTT CASQILVPDTQYF
TRBJ2-5 12 TRBV7-9 once TRBD1 TGTGCCAGCAGCTTCGAGCAGGGGGTGGAGTACTTC CASSFEQGVEYF
TRBJ1-2 16 TRBV6-1 - TRBD1 TGTGCCAGCAGTGACCTCCCCCGGGGGACAGGGCGAGGCTACACCTTC CASSDLPRGTGRGYTF
TRBJ1-1 16 TRBV5-1 - TRBD1 TGCGCCAGCAGCTTATATGGGACAGGGGGCACCACTGAAGCTTTCTTT CASSLYGTGGTTEAFF
TRBJ1-2 16 TRBV6-5 - - TGTGCCAGCAGTTACTCGGAGGTTTTCTCTAACTATGGCTACACCTTC CASSYSEVFSNYGYTF
TRBJ1-2 14 TRBV6-5 - - TGTGCCAGCAGTTGGGGAGACAGGTACTATGGCTACACCTTC CASSWGDRYYGYTF
TRBJ2-3 16 TRBV6-5 - TRBD1 TGTGCCAGCAGTTACGTAGGGACAGGGGGCTCAGATACGCAGTATTTT CASSYVGTGGSDTQYF
TRBJ2-7 16 TRBV27 - - TGTGCCAGCAGGGGGGTGGCCTATTCTCCCACCTACGAGCAGTACTTC CASRGVAYSPTYEQYF
TRBJ1-1 11 TRBV28 - - TGTGCCAGCAGTTTAGGCATTGAAGCTTTCTTT CASSLGIEAFF
TRBJ2-1 12 TRBV7-6 - - TGTGCCAGCAGCTTAATGGACAATGAGCAGTTCTTC CASSLMDNEQFF
TRBJ1-2 16 TRBV18 - - TGTGCCAGCTCACCAGGGACACCCACCGCCCCCTATGGCTACACCTTC CASSPGTPTAPYGYTF
TRBJ2-5 14 TRBV29-1 once - TGCAGCGTTGCGTTTAGGGGTCTACAAGAGACCCAGTACTTC CSVAFRGLQETQYF
TRBJ2-5 13 TRBV5-1 - - TGCGCCAGCAGCTCGACAGGCCAAGAGACCCAGTACTTC CASSSTGQETQYF
TRBJ2-2 16 TRBV19 - - TGTGCCAGTAGTTCCCCCTCGGGAGCGAACACCGGGGAGCTGTTTTTT CASSSPSGANTGELFF
TRBJ2-5 13 TRBV5-8 once - TGTGCCAGCAGGGGGGGACTCCAAGAGACCCAGTACTTC CASRGGLQETQYF
TRBJ2-5 14 TRBV11-2 - TRBD2 TGTGCCAGCAGACAAGAGCGGGGCAAAGAGACCCAGTACTTC CASRQERGKETQYF
TRBJ1-2 10 TRBV29-1 once - TGCAGCGTTGATCAAGATGGCTACACCTTC CSVDQDGYTF
TRBJ2-2 15 TRBV19 - - TGTGCCAGTAGTATTGTCACATCGAACACCGGGGAGCTGTTTTTT CASSIVTSNTGELFF
TRBJ1-1 13 TRBV7-9 - - TGTGCCAGCAGCTTAGACAGGGCCACTGAAGCTTTCTTT CASSLDRATEAFF